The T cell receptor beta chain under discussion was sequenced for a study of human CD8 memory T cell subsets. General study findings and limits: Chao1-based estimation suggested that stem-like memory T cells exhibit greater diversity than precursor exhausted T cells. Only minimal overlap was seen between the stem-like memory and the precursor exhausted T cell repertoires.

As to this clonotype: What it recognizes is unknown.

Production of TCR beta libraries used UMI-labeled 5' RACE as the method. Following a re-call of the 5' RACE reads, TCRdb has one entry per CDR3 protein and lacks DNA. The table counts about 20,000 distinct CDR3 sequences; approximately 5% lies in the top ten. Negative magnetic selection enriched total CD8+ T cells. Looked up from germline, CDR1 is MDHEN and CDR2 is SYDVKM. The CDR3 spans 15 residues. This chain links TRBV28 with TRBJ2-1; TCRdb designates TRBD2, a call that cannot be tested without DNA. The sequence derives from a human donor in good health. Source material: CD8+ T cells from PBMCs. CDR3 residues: CASSALYQGLDEQFF.